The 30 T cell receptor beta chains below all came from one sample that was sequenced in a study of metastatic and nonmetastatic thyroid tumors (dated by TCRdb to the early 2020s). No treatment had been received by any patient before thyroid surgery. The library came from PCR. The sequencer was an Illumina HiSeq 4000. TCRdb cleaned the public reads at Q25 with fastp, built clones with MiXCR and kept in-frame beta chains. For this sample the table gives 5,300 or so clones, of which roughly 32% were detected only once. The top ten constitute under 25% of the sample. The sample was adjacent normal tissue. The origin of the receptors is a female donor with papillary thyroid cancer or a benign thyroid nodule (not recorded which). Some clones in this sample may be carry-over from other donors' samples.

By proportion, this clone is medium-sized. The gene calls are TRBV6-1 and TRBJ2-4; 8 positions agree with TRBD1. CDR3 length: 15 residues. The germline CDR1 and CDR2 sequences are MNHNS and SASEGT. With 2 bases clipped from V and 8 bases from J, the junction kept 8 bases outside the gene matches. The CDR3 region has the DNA TGTGCCAGCAGTGAATACTTCAGGGGGCAGGACATTCAGTACTTC. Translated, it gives CASSEYFRGQDIQYF.

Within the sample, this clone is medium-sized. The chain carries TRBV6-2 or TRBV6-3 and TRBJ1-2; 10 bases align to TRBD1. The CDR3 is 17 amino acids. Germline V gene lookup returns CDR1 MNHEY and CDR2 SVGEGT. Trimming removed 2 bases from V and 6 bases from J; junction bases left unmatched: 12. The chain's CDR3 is CASSYDLRQGALHGYTF. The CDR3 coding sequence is TGTGCCAGCAGTTACGACCTCCGACAGGGGGCTCTACATGGCTACACCTTC.

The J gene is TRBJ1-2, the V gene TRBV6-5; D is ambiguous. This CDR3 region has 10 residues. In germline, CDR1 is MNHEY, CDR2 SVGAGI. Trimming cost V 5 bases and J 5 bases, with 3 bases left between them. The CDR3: CASSTYGYTF. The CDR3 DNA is TGTGCCAGCAGTACTTATGGCTACACCTTC.

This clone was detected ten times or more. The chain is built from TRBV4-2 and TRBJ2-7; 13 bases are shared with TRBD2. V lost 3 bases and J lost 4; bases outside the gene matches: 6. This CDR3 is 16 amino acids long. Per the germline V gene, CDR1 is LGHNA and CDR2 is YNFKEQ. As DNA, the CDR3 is TGTGCCAGCAGCCAGGAACTAGCGGGAGGGCCATACGAGCAGTACTTC. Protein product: CASSQELAGGPYEQYF.

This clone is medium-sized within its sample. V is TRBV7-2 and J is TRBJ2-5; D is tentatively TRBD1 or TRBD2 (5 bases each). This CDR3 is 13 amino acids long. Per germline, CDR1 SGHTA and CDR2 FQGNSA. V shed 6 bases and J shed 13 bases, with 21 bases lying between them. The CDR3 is CASSLLTPGRLYF. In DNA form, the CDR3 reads TGTGCCAGCAGTCTACTTACCCCGGGACGGCTGTACTTC.

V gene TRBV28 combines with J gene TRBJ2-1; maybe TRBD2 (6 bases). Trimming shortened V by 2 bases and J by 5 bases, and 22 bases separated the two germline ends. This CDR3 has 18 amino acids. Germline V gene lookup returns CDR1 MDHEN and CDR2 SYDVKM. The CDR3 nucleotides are TGTGCCAGCAGTTTAGGGGCCCTCCGGGGACTCGAAAACAATGAGCAGTTCTTC. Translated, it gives CASSLGALRGLENNEQFF.

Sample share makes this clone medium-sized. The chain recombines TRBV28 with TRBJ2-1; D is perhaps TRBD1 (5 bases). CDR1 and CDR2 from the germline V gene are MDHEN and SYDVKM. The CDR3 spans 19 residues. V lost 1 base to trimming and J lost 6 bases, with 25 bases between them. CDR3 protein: CASSLLAGPVPLAVNEQFF. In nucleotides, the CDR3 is TGTGCCAGCAGTTTATTGGCAGGGCCAGTTCCTCTTGCGGTCAATGAGCAGTTCTTC.

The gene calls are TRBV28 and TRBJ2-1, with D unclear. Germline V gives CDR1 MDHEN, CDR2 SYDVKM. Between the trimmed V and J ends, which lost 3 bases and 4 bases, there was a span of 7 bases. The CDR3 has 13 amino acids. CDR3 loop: CASSLFRYNEQFF. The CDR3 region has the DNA TGTGCCAGCAGTTTGTTCAGGTACAATGAGCAGTTCTTC.

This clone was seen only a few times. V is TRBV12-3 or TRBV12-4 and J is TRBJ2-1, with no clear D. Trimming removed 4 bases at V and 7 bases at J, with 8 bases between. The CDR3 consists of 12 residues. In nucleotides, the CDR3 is TGTGCCAGCAGTTCAGCTCTTAATGAGCAGTTCTTC. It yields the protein CASSSALNEQFF.

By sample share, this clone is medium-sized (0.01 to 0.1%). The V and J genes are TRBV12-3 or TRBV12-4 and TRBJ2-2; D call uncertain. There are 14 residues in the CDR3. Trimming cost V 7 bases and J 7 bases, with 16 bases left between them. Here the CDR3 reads CASTKATAGGELFF. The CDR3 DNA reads TGTGCCAGCACCAAGGCCACTGCTGGCGGGGAGCTGTTTTTT.

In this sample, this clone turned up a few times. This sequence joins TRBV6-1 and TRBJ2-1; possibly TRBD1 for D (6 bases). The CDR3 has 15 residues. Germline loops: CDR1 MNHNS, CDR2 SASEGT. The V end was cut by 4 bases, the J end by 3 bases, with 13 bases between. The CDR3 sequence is CASSARGPNYNEQFF. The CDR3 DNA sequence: TGTGCCAGCAGTGCCAGGGGCCCAAACTACAATGAGCAGTTCTTC.

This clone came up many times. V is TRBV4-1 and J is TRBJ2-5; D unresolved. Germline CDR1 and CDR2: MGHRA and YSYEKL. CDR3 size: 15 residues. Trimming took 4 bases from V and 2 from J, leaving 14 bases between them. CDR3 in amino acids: CASSPTINGQETQYF. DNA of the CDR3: TGCGCCAGCAGCCCCACTATTAATGGTCAAGAGACCCAGTACTTC.

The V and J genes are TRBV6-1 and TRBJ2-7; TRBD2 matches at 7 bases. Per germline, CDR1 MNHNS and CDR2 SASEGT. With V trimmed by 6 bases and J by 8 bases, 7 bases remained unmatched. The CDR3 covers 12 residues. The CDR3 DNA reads TGTGCCAGCAGCGAGACTAGCCCCAAGCAGTACTTC. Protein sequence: CASSETSPKQYF.

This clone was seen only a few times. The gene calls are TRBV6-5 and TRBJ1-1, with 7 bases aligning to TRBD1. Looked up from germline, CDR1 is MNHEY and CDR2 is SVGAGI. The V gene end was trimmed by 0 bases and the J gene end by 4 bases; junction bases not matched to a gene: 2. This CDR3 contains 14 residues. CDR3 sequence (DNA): TGTGCCAGCAGTTACTCGGCAGGGGGCACTGAAGCTTTCTTT. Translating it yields CASSYSAGGTEAFF.

The CDR3 is CASKGPGELFF. As DNA, the CDR3 is TGTGCCAGCAAGGGCCCGGGCGAGCTGTTTTTT. This chain uses TRBV6-1 with TRBJ2-2, with D hard to call. The V end lost 7 bases, the J end lost 11 bases, and 11 bases lay between the germline ends. Germline V gene data show CDR1 as MNHNS and CDR2 as SASEGT. This CDR3 has 11 amino acids.

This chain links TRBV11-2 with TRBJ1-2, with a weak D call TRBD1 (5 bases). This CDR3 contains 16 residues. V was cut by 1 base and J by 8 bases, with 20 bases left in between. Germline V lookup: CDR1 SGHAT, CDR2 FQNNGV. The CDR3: CASSLGGHGRGRGYTF. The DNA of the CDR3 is TGTGCCAGCAGCTTAGGGGGTCATGGGAGGGGCAGGGGCTACACCTTC.

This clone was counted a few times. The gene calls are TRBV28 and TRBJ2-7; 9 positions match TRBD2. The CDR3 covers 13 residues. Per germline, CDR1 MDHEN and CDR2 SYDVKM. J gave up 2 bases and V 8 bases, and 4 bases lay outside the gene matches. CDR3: CASGSGRTYEQYF. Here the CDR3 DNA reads TGTGCCAGCGGCAGCGGGAGGACCTACGAGCAGTACTTC.

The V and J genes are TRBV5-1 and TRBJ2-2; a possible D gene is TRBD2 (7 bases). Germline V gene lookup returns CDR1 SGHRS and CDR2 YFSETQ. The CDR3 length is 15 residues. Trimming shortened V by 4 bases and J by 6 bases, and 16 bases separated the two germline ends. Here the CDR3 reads CASSKGGASSGELFF. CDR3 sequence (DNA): TGCGCCAGCAGCAAAGGGGGGGCGAGCTCCGGGGAGCTGTTTTTT.

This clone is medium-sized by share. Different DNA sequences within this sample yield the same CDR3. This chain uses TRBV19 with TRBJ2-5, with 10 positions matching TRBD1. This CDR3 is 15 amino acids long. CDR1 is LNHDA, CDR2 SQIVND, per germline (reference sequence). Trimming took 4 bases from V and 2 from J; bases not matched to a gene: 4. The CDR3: CASSNRDRGQETQYF. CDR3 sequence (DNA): TGTGCCAGTAGTAACCGGGACAGGGGACAAGAGACCCAGTACTTC. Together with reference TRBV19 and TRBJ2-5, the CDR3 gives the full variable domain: DGGITQSPKYLFRKEGQNVTLSCEQNLNHDAMYWYRQDPGQGLRLIYYSQIVNDFQKGDIAEGYSVSREKKESFPLTVTSAQKNPTAFYLCASSNRDRGQETQYFGPGTRLLVL.

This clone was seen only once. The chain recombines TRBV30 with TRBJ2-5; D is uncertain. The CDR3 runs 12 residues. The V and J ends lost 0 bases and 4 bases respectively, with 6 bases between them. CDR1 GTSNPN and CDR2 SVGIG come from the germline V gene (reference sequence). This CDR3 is CAWSVTLETQYF. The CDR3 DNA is TGTGCCTGGAGTGTTACATTAGAGACCCAGTACTTC.

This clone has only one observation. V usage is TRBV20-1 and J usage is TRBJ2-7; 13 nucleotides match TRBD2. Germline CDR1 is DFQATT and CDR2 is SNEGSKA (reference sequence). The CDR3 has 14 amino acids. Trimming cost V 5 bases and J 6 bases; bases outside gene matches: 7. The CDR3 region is CSAPLAGGLGEQYF. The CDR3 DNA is TGCAGTGCTCCACTAGCGGGGGGGCTTGGCGAGCAGTACTTC.

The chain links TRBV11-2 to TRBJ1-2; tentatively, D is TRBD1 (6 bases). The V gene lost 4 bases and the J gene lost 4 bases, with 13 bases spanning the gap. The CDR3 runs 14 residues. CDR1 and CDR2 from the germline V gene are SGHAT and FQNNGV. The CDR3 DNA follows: TGTGCCAGCAGCTCCTACAGGGTTAGCTATGGCTACACCTTC. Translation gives CASSSYRVSYGYTF. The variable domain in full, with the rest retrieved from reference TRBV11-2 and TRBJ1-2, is EAGVAQSPRYKIIEKRQSVAFWCNPISGHATLYWYQQILGQGPKLLIQFQNNGVVDDSQLPKDRFSAERLKGVDSTLKIQPAKLEDSAVYLCASSSYRVSYGYTFGSGTRLTVV.

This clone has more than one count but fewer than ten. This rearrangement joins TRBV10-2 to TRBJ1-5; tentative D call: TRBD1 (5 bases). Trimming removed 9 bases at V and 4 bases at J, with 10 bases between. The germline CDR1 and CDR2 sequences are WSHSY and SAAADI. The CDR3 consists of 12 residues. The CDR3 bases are TGCGCCAGTGGGGCGGGGAATCAGCCCCAGCATTTT. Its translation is CASGAGNQPQHF.

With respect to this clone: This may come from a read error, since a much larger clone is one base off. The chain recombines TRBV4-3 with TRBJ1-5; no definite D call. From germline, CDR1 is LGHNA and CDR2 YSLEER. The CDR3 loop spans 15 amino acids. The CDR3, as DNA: TGCGCCAGCACCCCCGACCGGGAAAGCAATCACCCCCAGCATTTT. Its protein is CASTPDRESNHPQHF.

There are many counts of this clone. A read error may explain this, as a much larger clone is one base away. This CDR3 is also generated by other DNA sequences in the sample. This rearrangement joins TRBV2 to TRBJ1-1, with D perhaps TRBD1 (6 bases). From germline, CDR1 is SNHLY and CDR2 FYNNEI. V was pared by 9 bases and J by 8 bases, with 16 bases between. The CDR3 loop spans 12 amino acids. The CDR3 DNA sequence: TGTGCCAGTCAGACAGGAGGGACCGAAGCTTTCTTT. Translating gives CASQTGGTEAFF.

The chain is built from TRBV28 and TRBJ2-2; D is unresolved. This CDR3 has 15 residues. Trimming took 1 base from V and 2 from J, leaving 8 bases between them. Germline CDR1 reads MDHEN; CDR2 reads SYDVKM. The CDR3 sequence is CASSLSLTNTGELFF. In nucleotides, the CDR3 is TGTGCCAGCAGTTTATCCCTGACTAACACCGGGGAGCTGTTTTTT.

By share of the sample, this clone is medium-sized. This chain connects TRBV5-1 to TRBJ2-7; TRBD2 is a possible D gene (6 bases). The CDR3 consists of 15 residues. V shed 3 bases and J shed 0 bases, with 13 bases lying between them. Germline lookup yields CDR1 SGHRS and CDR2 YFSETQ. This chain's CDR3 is CASSWGDRSSYEQYF. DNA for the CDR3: TGCGCCAGCAGCTGGGGGGACCGTAGCTCCTACGAGCAGTACTTC.

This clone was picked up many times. The CDR3 nucleotides read TGTGCCAGCAGCTTTGATACAGGGGGGGGTCGGGAGACCCAGTACTTC. Its protein is CASSFDTGGGRETQYF. The rearrangement links TRBV7-3 to TRBJ2-5, with D possibly TRBD1 on 8 matching bases. The CDR3 covers 16 residues. Trimming pared 3 bases from V and 5 bases from J, leaving 19 bases between. Germline values: CDR1 SGHTA, CDR2 FQGTGA.

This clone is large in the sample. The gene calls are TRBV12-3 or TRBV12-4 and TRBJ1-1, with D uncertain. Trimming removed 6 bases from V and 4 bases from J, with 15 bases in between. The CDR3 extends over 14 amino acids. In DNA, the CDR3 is TGTGCCAGCAGCCTGGGCGGCGGGAGCACTGAAGCTTTCTTT. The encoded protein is CASSLGGGSTEAFF.

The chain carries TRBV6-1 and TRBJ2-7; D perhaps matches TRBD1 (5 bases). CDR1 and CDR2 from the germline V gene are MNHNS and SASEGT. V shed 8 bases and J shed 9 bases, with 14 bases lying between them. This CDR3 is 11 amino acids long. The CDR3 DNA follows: TGTGCCAGCGACTCTGGGGCGGTGCAGTACGTC. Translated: CASDSGAVQYV.